The clone carrying this T cell receptor (beta chain) was seen more than once but under ten times. Its matching antigen is unknown. Germline-derived CDR1 and CDR2 are SGHRS and YFSETQ. Trimming took 4 bases from V and 7 from J, leaving 14 bases between them. The CDR3 covers 13 residues. Molecular barcoding with unique molecular identifiers was used for the TCRbeta library. TCRdb re-called the PCR reads through MiXCR, storing one row per CDR3 protein. In the table there are about 200,000 distinct CDR3 sequences, roughly 7.1% of which are singletons. The source of the sample is a study of T-cell reconstitution after alpha-beta-depleted transplantation in children. Study-wide findings and caveats: Surviving recipient T cells and thymic progenitors underlay high day-60 TCRbeta diversity in some patients. About two months after transplant, alpha-beta T cells reportedly came from several hundred expanded graft clones.

The source was PBMCs, collected before TCRalphabeta/CD19-depleted stem cell transplant. The receptor's source is a boy between 2 and 10 years old with acute lymphoblastic leukemia, due to receive a stem cell transplant. The chain carries TRBV5-1 and TRBJ1-1; TRBD1 might be the D (6 bases). The CDR3 here is CASSEGGIHEAFF. In DNA form, the CDR3 reads TGCGCCAGCAGCGAGGGGGGAATACATGAAGCTTTCTTT.